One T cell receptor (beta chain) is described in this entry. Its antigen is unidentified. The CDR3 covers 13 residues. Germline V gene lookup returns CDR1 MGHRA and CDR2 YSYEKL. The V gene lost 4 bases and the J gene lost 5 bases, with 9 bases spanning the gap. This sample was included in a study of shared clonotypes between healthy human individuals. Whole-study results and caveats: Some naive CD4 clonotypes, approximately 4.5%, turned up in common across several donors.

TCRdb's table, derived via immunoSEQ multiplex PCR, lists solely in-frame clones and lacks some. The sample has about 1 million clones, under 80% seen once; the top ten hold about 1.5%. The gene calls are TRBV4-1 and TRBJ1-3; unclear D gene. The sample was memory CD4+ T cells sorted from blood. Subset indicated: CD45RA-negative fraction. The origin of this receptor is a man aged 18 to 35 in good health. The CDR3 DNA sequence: TGCGCCAGCAGCCCCCCCCAGCGAAACACCATATATTTT. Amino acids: CASSPPQRNTIYF.